Listed here are 13 T cell receptor beta chains from one sample, sequenced in a study of cytotoxic CD8 clonotypes in ibrutinib-treated CLL. Assay used: immunoSEQ multiplex PCR; TCRdb lists only in-frame clones, some missing. The sample lists more than 200,000 clones; 70% were seen once. This sample comprised PBMCs, obtained after 24 months of ibrutinib treatment. Receptors originate from a human donor with chronic lymphocytic leukemia.

J is TRBJ1-5 and V is TRBV5-6; 9 bases agree with TRBD1. Losses at the gene ends were 0 bases for V and 4 bases for J; bases not matched to a gene: 5. CDR3 size: 16 residues. Germline CDR1 and CDR2: SGHDT and YYEEEE. The CDR3 DNA reads as TGTGCCAGCAGCTTGGCGGGACAGGGAGATAATCAGCCCCAGCATTTT. It specifies CASSLAGQGDNQPQHF.

This clone was recorded a few times. The rearrangement joins TRBV10-3 to TRBJ2-7; D gene ambiguous. This CDR3 region has 14 residues. Trimming cost V 6 bases and J 2 bases, with 14 bases left between them. The germline CDR1 and CDR2 sequences are ENHRY and SYGVKD. CDR3 loop: CAIRDPTETYEQYF. DNA of the CDR3: TGTGCCATCAGGGACCCGACGGAGACCTACGAGCAGTACTTC.

This rearrangement joins TRBV5-4 to TRBJ2-7; no clear D. Trimming took 1 base from V and 2 from J, leaving 10 bases between them. The germline V gene has CDR1 SGHNT and CDR2 YYREEE (reference sequence). The length of the CDR3 is 14 residues. The CDR3 sequence is CASSLNQVPYEQYF. The CDR3 DNA sequence: TGTGCCAGCAGCTTGAACCAGGTGCCCTACGAGCAGTACTTC.

The rearrangement uses TRBV7-9 and TRBJ1-1; D remains unclear. V was cut by 4 bases and J by 5 bases, with 20 bases left in between. The CDR3 runs to 16 residues. Germline V gene sequence: CDR1 SEHNR, CDR2 FQNEAQ (reference sequence). CDR3 loop: CASSSREGRMDTEAFF. In DNA form, the CDR3 reads TGTGCCAGCAGCTCGCGGGAAGGACGGATGGATACTGAAGCTTTCTTT.

This clone was counted a single time. This chain connects TRBV6-5 to TRBJ1-5; D remains ambiguous. Per germline, CDR1 MNHEY and CDR2 SVGAGI. V lost 7 bases and J lost 3, with 7 bases in between. The CDR3 loop spans 12 amino acids. As DNA, the CDR3 is TGTGCCAGCAAGGGTCCCAATCAGCCCCAGCATTTT. This encodes CASKGPNQPQHF.

V is TRBV29-1 and J is TRBJ2-3; D unresolved. The V gene's germline CDR1 is SQVTM and CDR2 ANQGSEA. V lost 4 bases and J lost 3, with 17 bases in between. The CDR3 loop spans 15 amino acids. DNA for the CDR3: TGCAGCGTTGTAAGGCAGGCCCCTCTGACAGATACGCAGTATTTT. Its translation is CSVVRQAPLTDTQYF.

This clone showed up just once. The chain uses TRBV5-4 and TRBJ2-5; 9 nucleotides align to TRBD1. Germline CDR1 reads SGHNT; CDR2 reads YYREEE (reference sequence). Trimming removed 2 bases from V and 5 bases from J; junction bases left unmatched: 4. CDR3 length: 14 residues. The CDR3 region has the DNA TGTGCCAGCAGCTTACAGGGGGCGGAGGAGACCCAGTACTTC. Amino acids: CASSLQGAEETQYF. Combining the CDR3 with reference TRBV5-4 and TRBJ2-5 gives the whole variable domain ETGVTQSPTHLIKTRGQQVTLRCSSQSGHNTVSWYQQALGQGPQFIFQYYREEENGRGNFPPRFSGLQFPNYSSELNVNALELDDSALYLCASSLQGAEETQYFGPGTRLLVL.

J is TRBJ2-1 and V is TRBV6-5; D not resolved. This CDR3 spans 15 amino acids. V lost 0 bases, J lost 8 bases, and 14 bases lay in between. Germline loops: CDR1 MNHEY, CDR2 SVGAGI. The CDR3 nucleotides read TGTGCCAGCAGTTACTCAGGCTACAGCTATGATGAGCAGTTCTTC. Protein product: CASSYSGYSYDEQFF.

The chain joins TRBV6-6 to TRBJ2-2; D is uncertain. CDR3 size: 14 residues. Trimming cost V 4 bases and J 3 bases, with 9 bases left between them. Germline V CDR1 and CDR2: MNHNY, SVGAGI (reference sequence). CDR3 DNA: TGTGCCAGCAGTTCCCCCTGGGACACCGGGGAGCTGTTTTTT. Translated: CASSSPWDTGELFF.

This chain uses TRBV5-1 with TRBJ1-4, with a possible D match to TRBD1 (6 bases). This CDR3 spans 15 amino acids. Trimming pared 1 base from V and 8 bases from J, leaving 15 bases between. The germline CDR1 and CDR2 sequences are SGHRS and YFSETQ. The CDR3 DNA reads as TGCGCCAGCAGCTTGCCCAGGGGATTTCGAGAAAAACTGTTTTTT. Its translation: CASSLPRGFREKLFF.

The chain recombines TRBV19 with TRBJ2-7; no clear D gene. The V gene's germline CDR1 is LNHDA and CDR2 SQIVND (reference sequence). This CDR3 has 14 residues. V shed 3 bases and J shed 2 bases, with 11 bases lying between them. As DNA, the CDR3 is TGTGCCAGTAGTATCCCCACTCGCCCCTACGAGCAGTACTTC. Translated: CASSIPTRPYEQYF.

The V call is TRBV19, the J call TRBJ2-2, with no clear D. Trimming took 7 bases from V and 3 from J, leaving 12 bases between them. The CDR3 has 14 residues. Germline V gene data show CDR1 as LNHDA and CDR2 as SQIVND (reference sequence). The CDR3 here is CASKTAVHTGELFF. The CDR3 DNA is TGTGCCAGTAAGACGGCAGTCCACACCGGGGAGCTGTTTTTT.

The chain employs TRBV5-1 and TRBJ2-3, with D possibly matching TRBD1 (6 bases). Germline loops: CDR1 SGHRS, CDR2 YFSETQ. Trimming took off 7 bases at V and 4 bases at J, with 19 bases between the two ends. CDR3 length: 15 amino acids. Here the CDR3 reads CASGPGQSFADTQYF. The CDR3 DNA reads as TGCGCCAGCGGGCCGGGACAAAGTTTTGCAGATACGCAGTATTTT.